This T cell receptor beta chain came from a study of T cell repertoires in cytomegalovirus infection. About the study: The study used recently identified HLA-C-restricted and well-studied HLA-B-restricted CMV epitopes. Public TCR beta signatures indicated both CMV infection and matching HLA type. Overall study findings and caveats: It was HLA-C-restricted CMV-specific TCR beta clonotypes that dominated the response ex vivo.

TCRdb recomputed calls from the reads with MiXCR, one row per CDR3 protein. The sample holds approximately 990,000 distinct CDR3 sequences, roughly a third seen once. V lost 5 bases, J lost 4 bases, and 11 bases stayed unmatched. The CDR3 extends over 16 amino acids. Germline values: CDR1 SGHNT, CDR2 YYREEE (reference sequence). Comments on this clonotype: Antigen unknown.

The chain combines TRBV5-4 with TRBJ2-1; 8 bases map to TRBD2. The clonotype was recovered from a human donor in good health (CMV status not recorded). Some clones in this sample may be carry-over from other donors' samples. Here the sequenced sample was cultured CD8+ T cells from PBMCs, taken from culture after CMV antigen stimulation. The CDR3 region is CASRPERGRGYNEQFF. The CDR3 DNA reads as TGTGCCAGCAGACCGGAGCGGGGGCGGGGGTACAATGAGCAGTTCTTC.